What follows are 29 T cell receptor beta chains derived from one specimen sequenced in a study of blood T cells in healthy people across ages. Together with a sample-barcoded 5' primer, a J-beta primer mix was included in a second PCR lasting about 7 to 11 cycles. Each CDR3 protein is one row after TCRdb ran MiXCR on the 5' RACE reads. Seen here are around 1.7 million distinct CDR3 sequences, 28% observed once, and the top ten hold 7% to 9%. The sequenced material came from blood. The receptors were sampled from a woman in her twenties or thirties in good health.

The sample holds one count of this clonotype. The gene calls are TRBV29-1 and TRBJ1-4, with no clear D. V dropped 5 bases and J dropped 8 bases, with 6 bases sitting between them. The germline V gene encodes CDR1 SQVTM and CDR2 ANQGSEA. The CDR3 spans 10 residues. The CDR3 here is CSVLREKLFF. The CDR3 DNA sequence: TGCAGCGTTCTACGAGAAAAACTGTTTTTT.

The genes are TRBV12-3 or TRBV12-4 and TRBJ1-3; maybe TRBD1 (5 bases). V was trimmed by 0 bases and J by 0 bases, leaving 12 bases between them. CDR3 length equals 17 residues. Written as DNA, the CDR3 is TGTGCCAGCAGTTTAGCTAAGGGGACTTACTCTGGAAACACCATATATTTT. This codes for CASSLAKGTYSGNTIYF.

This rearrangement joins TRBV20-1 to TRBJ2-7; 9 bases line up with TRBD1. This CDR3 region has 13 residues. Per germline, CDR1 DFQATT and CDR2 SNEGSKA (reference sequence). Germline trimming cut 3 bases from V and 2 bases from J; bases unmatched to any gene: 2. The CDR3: CSASTGGTYEQYF. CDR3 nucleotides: TGCAGTGCTAGTACAGGGGGCACCTACGAGCAGTACTTC.

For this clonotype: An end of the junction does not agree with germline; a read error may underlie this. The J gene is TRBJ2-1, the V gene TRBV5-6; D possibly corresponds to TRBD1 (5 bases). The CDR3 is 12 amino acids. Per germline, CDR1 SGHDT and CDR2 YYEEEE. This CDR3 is CTSSLTDNEQFF. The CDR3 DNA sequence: TGTACCAGCAGCTTGACAGACAATGAGCAGTTCTTC.

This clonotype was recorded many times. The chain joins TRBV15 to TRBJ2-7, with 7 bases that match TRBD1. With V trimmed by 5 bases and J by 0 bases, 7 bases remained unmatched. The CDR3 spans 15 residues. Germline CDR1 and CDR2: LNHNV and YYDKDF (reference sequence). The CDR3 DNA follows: TGTGCCACCAGCCGCACAGGGGCTATCTCCTACGAGCAGTACTTC. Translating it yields CATSRTGAISYEQYF.

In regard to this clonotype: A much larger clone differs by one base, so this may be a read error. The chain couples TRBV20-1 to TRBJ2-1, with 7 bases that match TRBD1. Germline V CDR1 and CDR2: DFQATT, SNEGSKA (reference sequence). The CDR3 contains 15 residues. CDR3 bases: TGCAGTGCTAGAGCCACGACAGGGACGGGGAATGGGCAGTTCTTC. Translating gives CSARATTGTGNGQFF.

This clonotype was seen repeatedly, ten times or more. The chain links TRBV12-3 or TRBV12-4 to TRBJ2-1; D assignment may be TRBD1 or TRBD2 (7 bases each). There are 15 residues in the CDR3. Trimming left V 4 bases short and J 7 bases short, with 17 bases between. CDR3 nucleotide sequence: TGTGCCAGCAGTTCCCCAGGGGGGGGGGCTAATGAGCAGTTCTTC. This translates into CASSSPGGGANEQFF.

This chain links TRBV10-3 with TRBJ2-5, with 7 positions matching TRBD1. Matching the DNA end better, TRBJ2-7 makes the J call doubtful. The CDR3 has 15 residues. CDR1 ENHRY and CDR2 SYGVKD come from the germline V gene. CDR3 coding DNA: TGTGCCATCAGTGCGCCCATCGGACAGGCGGACGAGCAGTACTTC. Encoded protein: CAISAPIGQADEQYF.

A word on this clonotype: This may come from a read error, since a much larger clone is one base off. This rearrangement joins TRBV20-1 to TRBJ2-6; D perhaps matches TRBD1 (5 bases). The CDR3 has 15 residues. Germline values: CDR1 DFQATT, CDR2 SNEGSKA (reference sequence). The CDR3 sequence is CSAERLNSGANVRTF. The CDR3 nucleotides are TGCAGTGCCGAGAGACTGAACTCTGGGGCCAACGTCCGGACTTTC.

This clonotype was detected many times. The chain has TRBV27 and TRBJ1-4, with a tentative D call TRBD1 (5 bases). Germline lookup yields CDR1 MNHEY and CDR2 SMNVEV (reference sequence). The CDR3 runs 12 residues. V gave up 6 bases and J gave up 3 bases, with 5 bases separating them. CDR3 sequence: CASRGANEKLFF. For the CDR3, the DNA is TGTGCCAGCAGGGGGGCTAATGAAAAACTGTTTTTT.

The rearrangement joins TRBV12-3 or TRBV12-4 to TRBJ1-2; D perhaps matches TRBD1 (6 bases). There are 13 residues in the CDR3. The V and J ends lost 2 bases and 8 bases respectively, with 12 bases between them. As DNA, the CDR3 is TGTGCCAGCAGTTTATACAGGGTTGAGGGCTACACCTTC. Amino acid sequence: CASSLYRVEGYTF.

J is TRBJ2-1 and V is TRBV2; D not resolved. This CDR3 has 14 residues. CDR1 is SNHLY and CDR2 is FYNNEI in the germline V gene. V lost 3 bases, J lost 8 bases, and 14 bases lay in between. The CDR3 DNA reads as TGTGCCAGCAGTGACAGTTTAGAGATTGATGAGCAGTTCTTC. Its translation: CASSDSLEIDEQFF.

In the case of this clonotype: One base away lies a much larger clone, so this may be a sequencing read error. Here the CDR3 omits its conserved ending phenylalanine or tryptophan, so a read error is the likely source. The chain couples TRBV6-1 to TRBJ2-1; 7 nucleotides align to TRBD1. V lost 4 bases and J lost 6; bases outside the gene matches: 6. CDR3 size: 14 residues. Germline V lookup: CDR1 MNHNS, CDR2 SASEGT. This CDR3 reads CASSGPDRANEQFV. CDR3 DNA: TGTGCCAGCAGTGGCCCAGACAGGGCCAATGAGCAGTTCGTC.

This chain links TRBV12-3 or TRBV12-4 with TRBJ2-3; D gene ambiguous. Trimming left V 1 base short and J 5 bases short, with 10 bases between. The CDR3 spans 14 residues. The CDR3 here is CASSLGQDGDTQYF. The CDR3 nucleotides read TGTGCCAGCAGTTTAGGACAAGATGGAGATACGCAGTATTTT.

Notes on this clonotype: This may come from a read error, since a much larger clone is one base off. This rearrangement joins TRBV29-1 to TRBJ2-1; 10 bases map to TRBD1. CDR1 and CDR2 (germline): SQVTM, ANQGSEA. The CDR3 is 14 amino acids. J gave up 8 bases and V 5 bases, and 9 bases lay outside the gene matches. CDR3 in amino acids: CSVSGQGGRYEQFF. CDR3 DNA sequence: TGCAGCGTTAGTGGACAGGGGGGTCGTTATGAGCAGTTCTTC.

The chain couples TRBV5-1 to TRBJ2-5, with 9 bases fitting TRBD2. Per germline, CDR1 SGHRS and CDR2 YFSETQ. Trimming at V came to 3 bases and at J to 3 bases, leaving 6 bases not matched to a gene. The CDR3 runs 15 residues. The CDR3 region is CASSSGLATKETQYF. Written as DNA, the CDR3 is TGCGCCAGCAGCTCGGGACTAGCTACAAAAGAGACCCAGTACTTC.

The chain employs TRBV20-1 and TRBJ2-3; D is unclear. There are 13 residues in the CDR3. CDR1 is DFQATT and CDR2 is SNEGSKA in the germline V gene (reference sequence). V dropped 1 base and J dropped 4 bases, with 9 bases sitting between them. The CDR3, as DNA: TGCAGTGCTAGAGTGTCTGGTTCAGATACGCAGTATTTT. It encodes CSARVSGSDTQYF.

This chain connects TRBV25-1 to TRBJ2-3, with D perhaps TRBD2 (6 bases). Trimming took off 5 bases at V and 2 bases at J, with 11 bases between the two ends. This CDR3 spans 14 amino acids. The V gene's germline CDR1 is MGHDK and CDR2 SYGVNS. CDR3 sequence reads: CASSRSGVTDTQYF. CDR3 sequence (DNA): TGTGCCAGCAGTCGTTCGGGAGTCACAGATACGCAGTATTTT.

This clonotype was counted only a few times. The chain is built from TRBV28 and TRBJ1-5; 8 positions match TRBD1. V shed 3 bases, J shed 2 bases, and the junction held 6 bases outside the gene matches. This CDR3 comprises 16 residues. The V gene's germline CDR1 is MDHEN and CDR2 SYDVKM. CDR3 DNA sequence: TGTGCCAGCAGTTTCGTCAGGGGGCTGGGCAATCAGCCCCAGCATTTT. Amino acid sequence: CASSFVRGLGNQPQHF. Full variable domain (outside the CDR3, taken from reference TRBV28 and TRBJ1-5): DVKVTQSSRYLVKRTGEKVFLECVQDMDHENMFWYRQDPGLGLRLIYFSYDVKMKEKGDIPEGYSVSREKKERFSLILESASTNQTSMYLCASSFVRGLGNQPQHFGDGTRLSIL.

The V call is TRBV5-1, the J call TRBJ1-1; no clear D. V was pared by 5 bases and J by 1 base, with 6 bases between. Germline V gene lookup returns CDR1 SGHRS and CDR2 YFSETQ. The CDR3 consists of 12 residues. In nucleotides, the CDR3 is TGCGCCAGCAGGCAGCCGAACACTGAAGCTTTCTTT. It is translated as CASRQPNTEAFF. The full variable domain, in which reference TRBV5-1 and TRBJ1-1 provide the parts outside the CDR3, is KAGVTQTPRYLIKTRGQQVTLSCSPISGHRSVSWYQQTPGQGLQFLFEYFSETQRNKGNFPGRFSGRQFSNSRSEMNVSTLELGDSALYLCASRQPNTEAFFGQGTRLTVV.

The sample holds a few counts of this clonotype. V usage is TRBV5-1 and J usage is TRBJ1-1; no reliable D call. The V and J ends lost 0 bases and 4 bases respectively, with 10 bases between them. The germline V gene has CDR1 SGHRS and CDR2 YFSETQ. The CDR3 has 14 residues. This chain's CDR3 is CASSLEMGTTEAFF. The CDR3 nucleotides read TGCGCCAGCAGCTTGGAAATGGGAACCACTGAAGCTTTCTTT. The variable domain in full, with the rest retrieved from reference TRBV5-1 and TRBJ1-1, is KAGVTQTPRYLIKTRGQQVTLSCSPISGHRSVSWYQQTPGQGLQFLFEYFSETQRNKGNFPGRFSGRQFSNSRSEMNVSTLELGDSALYLCASSLEMGTTEAFFGQGTRLTVV.

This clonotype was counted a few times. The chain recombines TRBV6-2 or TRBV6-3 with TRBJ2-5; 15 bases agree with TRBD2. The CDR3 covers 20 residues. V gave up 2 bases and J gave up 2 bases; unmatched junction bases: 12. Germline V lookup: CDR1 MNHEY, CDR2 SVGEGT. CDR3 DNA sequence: TGTGCCAGCAGTTACGCGACCGGGACTAGCGGGAGGTTGGATCAAGAGACCCAGTACTTC. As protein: CASSYATGTSGRLDQETQYF.

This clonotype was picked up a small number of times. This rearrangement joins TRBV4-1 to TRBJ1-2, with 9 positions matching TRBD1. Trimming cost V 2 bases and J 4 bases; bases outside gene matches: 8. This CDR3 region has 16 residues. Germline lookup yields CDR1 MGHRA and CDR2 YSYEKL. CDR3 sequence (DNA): TGCGCCAGCAGCCAAATCTCGACAGGGGGTGGCTATGGCTACACCTTC. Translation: CASSQISTGGGYGYTF.

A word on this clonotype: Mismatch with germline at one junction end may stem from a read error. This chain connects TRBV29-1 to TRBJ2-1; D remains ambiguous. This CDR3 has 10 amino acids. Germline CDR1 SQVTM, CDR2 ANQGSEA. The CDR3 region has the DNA TGCAGCGTTTGGGGTGGCGAGCAGCTCTTT. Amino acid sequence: CSVWGGEQLF.

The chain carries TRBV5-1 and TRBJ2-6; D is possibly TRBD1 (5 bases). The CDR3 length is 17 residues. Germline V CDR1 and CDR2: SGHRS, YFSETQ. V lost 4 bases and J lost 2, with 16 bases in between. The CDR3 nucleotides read TGCGCCAGCAGCGTACAGGTATCACTCGCTGGGGCCAACGTCCTGACTTTC. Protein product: CASSVQVSLAGANVLTF.

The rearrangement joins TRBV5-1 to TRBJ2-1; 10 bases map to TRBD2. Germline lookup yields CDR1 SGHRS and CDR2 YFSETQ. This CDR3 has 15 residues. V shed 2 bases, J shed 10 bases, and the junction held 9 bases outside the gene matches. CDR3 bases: TGCGCCAGCAGCTTCGCCCCTAGCGGGGGCGGGGAGCAGTTCTTC. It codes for CASSFAPSGGGEQFF.

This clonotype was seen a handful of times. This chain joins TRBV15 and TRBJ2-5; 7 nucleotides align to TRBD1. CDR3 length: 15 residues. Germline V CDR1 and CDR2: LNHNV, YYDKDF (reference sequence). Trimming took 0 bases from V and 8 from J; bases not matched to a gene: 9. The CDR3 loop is CATSRDKGGASTQYF. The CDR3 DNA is TGTGCCACCAGCAGAGATAAAGGGGGCGCGAGTACCCAGTACTTC.

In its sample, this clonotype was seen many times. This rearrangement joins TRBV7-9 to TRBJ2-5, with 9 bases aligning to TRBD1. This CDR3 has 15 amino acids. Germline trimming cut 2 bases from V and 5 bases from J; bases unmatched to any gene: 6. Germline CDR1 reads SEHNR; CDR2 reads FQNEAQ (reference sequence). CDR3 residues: CASSLNFGQGETQYF. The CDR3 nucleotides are TGTGCCAGCAGCTTAAATTTCGGACAGGGGGAGACCCAGTACTTC.

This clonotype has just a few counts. The CDR3 DNA sequence: TGCAGTGCTAGAGACTCCTCGGGGGAATCGTACAATGAGCAGTTCTTC. It yields the protein CSARDSSGESYNEQFF. The chain couples TRBV20-1 to TRBJ2-1; perhaps TRBD2 as D (6 bases). The V gene lost 0 bases and the J gene lost 4 bases, with 16 bases spanning the gap. The CDR3 covers 16 residues. CDR1 is DFQATT, CDR2 SNEGSKA, per germline (reference sequence).